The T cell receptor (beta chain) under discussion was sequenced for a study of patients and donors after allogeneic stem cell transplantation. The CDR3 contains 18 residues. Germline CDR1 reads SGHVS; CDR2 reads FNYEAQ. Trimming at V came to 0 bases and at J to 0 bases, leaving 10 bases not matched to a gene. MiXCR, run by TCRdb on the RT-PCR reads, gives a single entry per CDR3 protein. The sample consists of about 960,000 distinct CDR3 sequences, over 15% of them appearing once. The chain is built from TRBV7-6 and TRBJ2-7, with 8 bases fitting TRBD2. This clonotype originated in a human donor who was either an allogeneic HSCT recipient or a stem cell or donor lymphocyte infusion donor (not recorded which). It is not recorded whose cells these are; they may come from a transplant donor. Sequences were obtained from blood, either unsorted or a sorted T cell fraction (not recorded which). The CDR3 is CASSLAPTSEYRSYEQYF. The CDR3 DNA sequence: TGTGCCAGCAGCTTAGCGCCGACTAGCGAGTATCGCTCCTACGAGCAGTACTTC.